Listed here is a single T cell receptor beta chain. Its antigen is unknown. The sample comes from a study of OX40 agonist ivuxolimab in advanced cancers. Study as a whole: An anti-OX40 (CD134) antibody with agonistic activity, ivuxolimab, was administered to patients.

Germline values: CDR1 MDHEN, CDR2 SYDVKM. The CDR3 is 16 residues long. V shed 4 bases and J 6 bases; nucleotides not matched to a gene: 8. Method: immunoSEQ multiplex PCR; TCRdb's copy keeps in-frame clones and lacks some. The sample has fewer than 90,000 clones, 80% to 90% seen once; the top ten hold just under 0.25%. Overall study results and limits: In general, CD8+ T cells held more expanded clones than CD4+ did, on average. Determination of antigen specificity was not performed for the expanded peripheral T cells. There was clonal expansion of CD4+ and CD8+ blood T cells by week 6 at 0.1 to 3.0 mg/kg.

Specimen: CD4+ or CD8+ T cells sorted from blood, collected in a trial of the OX40 agonist ivuxolimab. The J gene is TRBJ2-5, the V gene TRBV28; 13 bases map to TRBD2. The sequence derives from an adult with an advanced solid tumor such as melanoma, head and neck, liver or kidney cancer. CDR3 DNA sequence: TGTGCCAGCAGTTCTGCCGGGACTAGCGGGAAGCAGACCCAGTACTTC. This sequence encodes CASSSAGTSGKQTQYF.